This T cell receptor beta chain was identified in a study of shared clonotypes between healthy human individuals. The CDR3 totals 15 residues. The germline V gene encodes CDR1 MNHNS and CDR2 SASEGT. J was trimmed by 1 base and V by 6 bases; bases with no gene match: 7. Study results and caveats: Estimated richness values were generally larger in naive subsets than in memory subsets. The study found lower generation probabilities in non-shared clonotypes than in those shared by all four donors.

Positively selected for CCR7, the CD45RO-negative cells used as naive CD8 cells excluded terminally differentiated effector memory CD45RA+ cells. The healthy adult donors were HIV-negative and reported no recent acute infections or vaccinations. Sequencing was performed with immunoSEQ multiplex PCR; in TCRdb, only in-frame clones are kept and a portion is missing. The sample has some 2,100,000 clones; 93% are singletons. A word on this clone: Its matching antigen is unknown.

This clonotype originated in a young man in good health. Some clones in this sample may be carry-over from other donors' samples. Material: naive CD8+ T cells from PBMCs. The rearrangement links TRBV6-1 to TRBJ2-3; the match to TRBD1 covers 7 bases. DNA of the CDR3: TGTGCCAGCAGAGACCGGGACAGAGGCACAGATACGCAGTATTTT. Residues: CASRDRDRGTDTQYF.